This T cell receptor beta chain came from a study of blood T cells in healthy people across ages. Findings and limits, study-wide: The study found TCR beta diversity correlated strongly with naive T cell percentage. TCR beta diversity, measured per million T cells, fell in a roughly linear way with age.

This clonotype was picked up a small number of times. Its antigen is not identified. The length of the CDR3 is 13 residues. CDR1 is SNHLY, CDR2 FYNNEI, per germline. Trimming pared 7 bases from V and 1 base from J, leaving 10 bases between. The use of a sample-barcoded 5' primer and a J-beta primer mix characterized a second PCR of roughly 7 to 11 cycles. Every molecule of cDNA carried a tag from a template-switch adaptor with 12 random nucleotides. Via MiXCR, TCRdb re-called the 5' RACE reads, giving one row per CDR3 protein. Of fewer than 950,000 distinct CDR3 sequences listed, roughly 40% are singletons.

The source material was blood. The receptor was derived from a man aged 18 to 29 in good health. This chain uses TRBV2 with TRBJ2-5; D is unclear. Written as DNA, the CDR3 is TGTGCCAGCACGGAAGACATCCAAGAGACCCAGTACTTC. Translating gives CASTEDIQETQYF.